This TCR beta chain was captured in a study of identical twins. This CDR3 is 17 amino acids long. V trimming: 4 bases; J trimming: 0 bases; junction bases outside the gene matches: 13. Germline CDR1 SGHDT, CDR2 YYEEEE. TCRdb reanalysed the 5' RACE reads using MiXCR and keeps one entry per CDR3 protein. The sample records 500,000 to 550,000 distinct CDR3 sequences, about a fifth being singletons. These data are also associated with another study on yellow fever vaccine responses in identical twins.

The specimen sequenced was CD4+ T cells sorted from blood. The TCR originated in a woman between 18 and 30 years old in good health. V and J are TRBV5-6 and TRBJ2-7; the match to TRBD1 covers 7 bases. Here the CDR3 reads CASSERQGRKGSYEQYV. The DNA for the CDR3 is TGTGCCAGCAGCGAACGACAGGGCCGAAAAGGCTCCTACGAGCAGTACGTC.